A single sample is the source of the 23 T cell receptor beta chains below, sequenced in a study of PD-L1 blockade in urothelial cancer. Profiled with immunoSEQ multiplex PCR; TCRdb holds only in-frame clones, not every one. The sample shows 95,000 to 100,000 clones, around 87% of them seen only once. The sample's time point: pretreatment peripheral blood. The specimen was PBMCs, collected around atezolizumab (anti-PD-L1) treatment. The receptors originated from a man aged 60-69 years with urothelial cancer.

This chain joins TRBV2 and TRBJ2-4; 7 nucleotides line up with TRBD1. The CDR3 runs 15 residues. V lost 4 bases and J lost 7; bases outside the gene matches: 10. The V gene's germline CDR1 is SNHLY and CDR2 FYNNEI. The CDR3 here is CASSGQGEKGNIQYF. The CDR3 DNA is TGTGCCAGCAGTGGACAGGGCGAAAAAGGGAACATTCAGTACTTC.

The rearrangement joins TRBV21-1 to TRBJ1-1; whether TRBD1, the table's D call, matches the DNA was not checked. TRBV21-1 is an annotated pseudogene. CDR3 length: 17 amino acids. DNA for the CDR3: TGTGCCAGCAGCAAAAATTCGACCGGACAGGGTGACACTGAAGCTTTCTTT. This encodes CASSKNSTGQGDTEAFF.

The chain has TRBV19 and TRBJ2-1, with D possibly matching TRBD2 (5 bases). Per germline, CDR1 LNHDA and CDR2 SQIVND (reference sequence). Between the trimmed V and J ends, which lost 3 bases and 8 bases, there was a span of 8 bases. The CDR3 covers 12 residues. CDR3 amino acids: CASSIYGDEQFF. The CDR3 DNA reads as TGTGCCAGTAGTATTTACGGGGATGAGCAGTTCTTC.

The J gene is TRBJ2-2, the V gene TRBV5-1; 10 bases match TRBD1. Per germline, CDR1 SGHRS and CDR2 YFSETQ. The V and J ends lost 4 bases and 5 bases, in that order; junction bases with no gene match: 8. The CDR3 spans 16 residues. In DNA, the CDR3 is TGCGCCAGCAGCCTGACCTGGACAGGGGGAACCGGGGAGCTGTTTTTT. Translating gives CASSLTWTGGTGELFF.

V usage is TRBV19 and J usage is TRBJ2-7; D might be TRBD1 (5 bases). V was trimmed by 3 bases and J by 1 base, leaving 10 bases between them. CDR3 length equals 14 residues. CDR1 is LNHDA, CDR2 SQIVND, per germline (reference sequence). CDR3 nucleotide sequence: TGTGCCAGTAGTATGGGGCCGGGTTCCTACGAGCAGTACTTC. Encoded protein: CASSMGPGSYEQYF.

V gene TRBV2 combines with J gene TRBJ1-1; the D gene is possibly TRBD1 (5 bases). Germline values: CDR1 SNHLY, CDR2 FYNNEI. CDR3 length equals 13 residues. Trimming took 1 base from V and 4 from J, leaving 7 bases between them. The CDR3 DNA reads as TGTGCCAGCAGTGAAGTGGGGGGCACTGAAGCTTTCTTT. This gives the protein CASSEVGGTEAFF.

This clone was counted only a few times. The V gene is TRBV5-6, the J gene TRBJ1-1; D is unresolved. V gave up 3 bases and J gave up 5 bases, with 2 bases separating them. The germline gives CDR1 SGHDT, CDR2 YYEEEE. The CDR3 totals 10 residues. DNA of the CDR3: TGTGCCAGCAGCTCTACTGAAGCTTTCTTT. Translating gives CASSSTEAFF.

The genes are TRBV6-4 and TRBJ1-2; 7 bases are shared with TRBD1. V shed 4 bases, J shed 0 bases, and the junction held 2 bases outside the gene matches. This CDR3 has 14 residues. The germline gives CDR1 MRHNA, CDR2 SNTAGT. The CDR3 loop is CASSGDRSNYGYTF. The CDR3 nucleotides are TGTGCCAGCAGTGGGGACAGATCTAACTATGGCTACACCTTC.

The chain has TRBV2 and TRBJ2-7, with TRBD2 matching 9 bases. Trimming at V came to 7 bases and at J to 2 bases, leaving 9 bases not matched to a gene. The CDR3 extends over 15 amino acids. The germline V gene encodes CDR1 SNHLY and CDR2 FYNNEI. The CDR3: CASKGGASGTYEQYF. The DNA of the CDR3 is TGTGCCAGCAAGGGGGGCGCTAGCGGGACCTACGAGCAGTACTTC. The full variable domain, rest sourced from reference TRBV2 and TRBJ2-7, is EPEVTQTPSHQVTQMGQEVILRCVPISNHLYFYWYRQILGQKVEFLVSFYNNEISEKSEIFDDQFSVERPDGSNFTLKIRSTKLEDSAMYFCASKGGASGTYEQYFGPGTRLTVT.

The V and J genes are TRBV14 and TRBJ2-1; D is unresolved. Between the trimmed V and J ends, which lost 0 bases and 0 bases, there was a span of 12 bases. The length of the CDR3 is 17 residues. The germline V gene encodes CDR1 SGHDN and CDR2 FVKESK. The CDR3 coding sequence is TGTGCCAGCAGCCAAGAATGGGCCTTTAGCTCCTACAATGAGCAGTTCTTC. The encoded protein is CASSQEWAFSSYNEQFF. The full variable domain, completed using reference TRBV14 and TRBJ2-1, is EAGVTQFPSHSVIEKGQTVTLRCDPISGHDNLYWYRRVMGKEIKFLLHFVKESKQDESGMPNNRFLAERTGGTYSTLKVQPAELEDSGVYFCASSQEWAFSSYNEQFFGPGTRLTVL.

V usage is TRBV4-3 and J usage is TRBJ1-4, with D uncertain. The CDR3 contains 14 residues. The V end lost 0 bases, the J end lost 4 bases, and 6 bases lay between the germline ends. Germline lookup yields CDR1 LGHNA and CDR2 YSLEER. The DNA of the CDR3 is TGCGCCAGCAGCCAAGACAGATTTAATGAAAAACTGTTTTTT. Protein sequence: CASSQDRFNEKLFF.

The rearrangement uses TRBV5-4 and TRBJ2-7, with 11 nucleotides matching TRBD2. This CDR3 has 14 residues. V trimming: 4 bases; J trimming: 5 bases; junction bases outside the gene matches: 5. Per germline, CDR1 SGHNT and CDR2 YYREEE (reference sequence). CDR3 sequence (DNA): TGTGCCAGCAGCGTGACTAGCGGGGCCGACGAGCAGTACTTC. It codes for CASSVTSGADEQYF.

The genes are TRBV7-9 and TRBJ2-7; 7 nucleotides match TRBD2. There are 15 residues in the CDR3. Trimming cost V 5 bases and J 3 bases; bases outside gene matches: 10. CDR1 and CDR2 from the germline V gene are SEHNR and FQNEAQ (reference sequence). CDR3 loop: CASSGEGGPFYEQYF. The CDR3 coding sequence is TGTGCCAGCAGCGGGGAGGGTGGCCCTTTCTACGAGCAGTACTTC.

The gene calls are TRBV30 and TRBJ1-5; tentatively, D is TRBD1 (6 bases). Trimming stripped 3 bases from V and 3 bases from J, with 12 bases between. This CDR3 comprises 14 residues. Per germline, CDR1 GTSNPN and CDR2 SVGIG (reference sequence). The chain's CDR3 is CAWSSGQFNQPQHF. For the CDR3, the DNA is TGTGCCTGGAGCTCTGGACAGTTCAATCAGCCCCAGCATTTT.

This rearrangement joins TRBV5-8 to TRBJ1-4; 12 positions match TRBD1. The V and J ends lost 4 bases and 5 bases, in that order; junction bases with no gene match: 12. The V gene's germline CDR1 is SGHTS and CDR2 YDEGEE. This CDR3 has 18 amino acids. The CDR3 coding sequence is TGTGCCAGCAGCCGCCGATTTGGGACAGGGGGCTTCAATGAAAAACTGTTTTTT. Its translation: CASSRRFGTGGFNEKLFF.

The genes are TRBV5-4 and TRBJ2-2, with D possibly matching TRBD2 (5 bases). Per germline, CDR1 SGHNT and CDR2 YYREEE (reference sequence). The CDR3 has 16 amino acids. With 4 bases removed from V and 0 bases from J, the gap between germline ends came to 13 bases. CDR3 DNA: TGTGCCAGCAGCCCGGGTGGAGCGGCGAACACCGGGGAGCTGTTTTTT. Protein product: CASSPGGAANTGELFF.

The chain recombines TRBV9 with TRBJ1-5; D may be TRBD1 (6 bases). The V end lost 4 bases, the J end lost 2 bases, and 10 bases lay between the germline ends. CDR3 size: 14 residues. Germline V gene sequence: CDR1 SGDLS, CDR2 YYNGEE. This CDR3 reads CASSLGGRNQPQHF. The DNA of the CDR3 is TGTGCCAGCAGCCTAGGGGGGCGCAATCAGCCCCAGCATTTT.

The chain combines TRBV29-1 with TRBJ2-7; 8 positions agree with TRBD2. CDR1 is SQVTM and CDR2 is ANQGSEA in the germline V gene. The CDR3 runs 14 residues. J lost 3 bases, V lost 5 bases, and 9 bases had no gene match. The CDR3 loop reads CSVLGTSGFYEQYF. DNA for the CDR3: TGCAGCGTTTTGGGAACTAGCGGATTCTACGAGCAGTACTTC.

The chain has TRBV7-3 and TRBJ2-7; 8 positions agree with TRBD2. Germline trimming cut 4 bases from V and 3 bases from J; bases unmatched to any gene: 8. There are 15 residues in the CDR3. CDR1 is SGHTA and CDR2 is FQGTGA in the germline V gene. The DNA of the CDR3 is TGTGCCAGCAGCTCCACTAGCGGATCAGGCTACGAGCAGTACTTC. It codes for CASSSTSGSGYEQYF.

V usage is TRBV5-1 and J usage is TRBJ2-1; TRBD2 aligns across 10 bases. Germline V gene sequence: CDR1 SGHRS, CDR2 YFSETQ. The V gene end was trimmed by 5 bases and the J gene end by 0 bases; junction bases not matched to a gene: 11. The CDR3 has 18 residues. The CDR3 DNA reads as TGCGCCAGCAGACAACCGAACGCTAGCGGGAGCTCCTACAATGAGCAGTTCTTC. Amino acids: CASRQPNASGSSYNEQFF.

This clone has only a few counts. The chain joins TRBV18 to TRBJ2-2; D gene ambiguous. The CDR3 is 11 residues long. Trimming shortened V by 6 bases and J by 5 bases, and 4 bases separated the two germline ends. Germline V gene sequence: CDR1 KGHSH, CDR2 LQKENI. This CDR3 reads CASSVTGELFF. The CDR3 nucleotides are TGTGCCAGCTCCGTAACCGGGGAGCTGTTTTTT.

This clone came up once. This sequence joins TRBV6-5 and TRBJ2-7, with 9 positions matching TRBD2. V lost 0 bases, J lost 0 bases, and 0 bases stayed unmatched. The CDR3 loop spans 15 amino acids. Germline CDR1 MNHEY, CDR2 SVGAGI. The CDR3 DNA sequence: TGTGCCAGCAGTTACTCTAGCGGGAGCTCCTACGAGCAGTACTTC. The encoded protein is CASSYSSGSSYEQYF.

The CDR3 reads CASSLWPGEQYF. The CDR3 nucleotides are TGTGCCAGCAGCTTATGGCCGGGCGAGCAGTACTTC. The gene calls are TRBV7-3 and TRBJ2-7; D is unclear. The CDR3 totals 12 residues. V lost 2 bases to trimming and J lost 6 bases, with 8 bases between them. The V gene's germline CDR1 is SGHTA and CDR2 FQGTGA.